A selection of T cell receptor beta chains follows, all from one sample in a study of naive and memory T cell subsets. TCRdb re-analysed the UMI-ligation and nested PCR reads in MiXCR, keeping a single row per CDR3 protein. The data show under 150,000 distinct CDR3 sequences, approximately 21% seen once. Specimen: naive CD8+ T cells from blood. Every receptor here comes from a human donor in good health. Both conserved end residues are part of each CDR3. Fields, in order: clone size, V gene, D gene, CDR3 length, J gene, CDR3 protein, CDR3 DNA. A D gene is named only where the DNA matches it firmly. For some rows the clone size is stated as once, few or many, or as a class when expanded; others skip it.

.	TRBV20-1	.	11	TRBJ2-1	CSARAYNEQFF	TGCAGTGCTAGGGCGTACAATGAGCAGTTCTTC
many	TRBV27	.	14	TRBJ2-7	CASSSRDTYYEQYF	TGTGCCAGCAGTTCCCGGGACACATACTACGAGCAGTACTTC
.	TRBV29-1	.	12	TRBJ2-3	CSVDPSADTQYF	TGCAGCGTTGACCCATCGGCAGATACGCAGTATTTT
.	TRBV4-1	TRBD1	15	TRBJ2-7	CASSQDTQGADEQYF	TGCGCCAGCAGCCAAGATACCCAGGGGGCGGACGAGCAGTACTTC
few	TRBV3-1	.	16	TRBJ1-1	CASSQEADSMNTEAFF	TGTGCCAGCAGCCAAGAGGCGGACAGCATGAACACTGAAGCTTTCTTT
.	TRBV29-1	.	15	TRBJ2-1	CSVEDHGYSYNEQFF	TGCAGCGTTGAAGATCATGGTTACTCCTACAATGAGCAGTTCTTC
.	TRBV29-1	.	13	TRBJ2-5	CSVWAGYQETQYF	TGCAGCGTTTGGGCCGGGTACCAAGAGACCCAGTACTTC
few	TRBV4-1	.	17	TRBJ2-7	CASSQGGLRQGSYEQYF	TGCGCCAGCAGCCAAGGGGGGCTTCGGCAGGGCTCCTACGAGCAGTACTTC
few	TRBV12-3/TRBV12-4	TRBD2	12	TRBJ2-1	CASTLGTSESFF	TGTGCCAGCACCCTCGGGACTAGCGAAAGCTTCTTC
few	TRBV27	.	13	TRBJ1-5	CASSLAQNQPQHF	TGTGCCAGCAGTTTGGCCCAGAATCAGCCCCAGCATTTT
.	TRBV11-2	TRBD1	14	TRBJ2-7	CASSLMQGAYEQYF	TGTGCCAGCAGCTTAATGCAGGGGGCCTACGAGCAGTACTTC
once	TRBV19	.	12	TRBJ2-1	CASSPGWDEQFF	TGTGCCAGTAGTCCTGGGTGGGATGAGCAGTTCTTC
.	TRBV6-6	.	15	TRBJ1-1	CASSYQLIGSQEAFF	TGTGCCAGCAGTTACCAACTTATTGGGTCGCAAGAAGCTTTCTTT
.	TRBV10-3	.	17	TRBJ1-1	CAISDPTTSGRNTEAFF	TGTGCCATCAGTGACCCTACCACCAGCGGTAGGAACACTGAAGCTTTCTTT
.	TRBV12-3/TRBV12-4	.	13	TRBJ2-2	CASRPGTSGELFF	TGTGCCAGCAGGCCTGGGACTTCAGGGGAGCTGTTTTTT
.	TRBV28	.	12	TRBJ2-7	CASSWGIYEQYF	TGTGCCAGCAGTTGGGGGATCTACGAGCAGTACTTC
.	TRBV7-2	TRBD2	15	TRBJ2-3	CASSQTSGVLDTQYF	TGTGCCAGCAGCCAAACTAGCGGAGTCTTAGATACGCAGTATTTT
.	TRBV28	.	11	TRBJ2-7	CTAGGSYEQYF	TGTACGGCCGGCGGGTCCTACGAGCAGTACTTC
once	TRBV13	TRBD2	15	TRBJ2-7	CASSPASGSINEQYF	TGTGCCAGCAGCCCCGCTAGCGGGAGTATCAACGAGCAGTACTTC
few	TRBV28	TRBD1	15	TRBJ2-7	CASSLRDRVGYEQYF	TGTGCCAGCAGTTTGAGGGACAGGGTGGGGTACGAGCAGTACTTC
few	TRBV20-1	TRBD1	15	TRBJ2-1	CSATKGQGAHNEQFF	TGCAGTGCTACCAAAGGACAGGGAGCTCACAATGAGCAGTTCTTC
.	TRBV6-5	.	15	TRBJ2-2	CATVRGSGVTGELFF	TGTGCCACAGTACGGGGTTCGGGAGTTACCGGGGAGCTGTTTTTT
few	TRBV28	.	15	TRBJ2-5	CASRVWDRSRETQYF	TGTGCCAGCAGGGTCTGGGACCGGTCCCGAGAGACCCAGTACTTC
.	TRBV6-5	.	14	TRBJ1-2	CASSYGSGGFGYTF	TGTGCCAGCAGTTACGGTTCAGGAGGTTTTGGCTACACCTTC
.	TRBV9	.	12	TRBJ1-6	CASSVDSSPLHF	TGTGCCAGCAGCGTAGACAGTTCACCCCTCCACTTT
.	TRBV10-3	TRBD2	14	TRBJ2-7	CAISGNSGSYEQYF	TGTGCCATCAGTGGGAATAGCGGGTCTTACGAGCAGTACTTC
.	TRBV9	TRBD1	17	TRBJ2-1	CASSVDRGQRLSSEQFF	TGTGCCAGCAGCGTAGACAGGGGGCAGAGACTCAGTTCGGAGCAGTTCTTC
.	TRBV4-1	.	15	TRBJ2-3	CASSQDRGGMDTQYF	TGCGCCAGCAGCCAAGACAGGGGCGGGATGGATACGCAGTATTTT
.	TRBV30	.	12	TRBJ1-1	CAWSTGGGEAFF	TGTGCCTGGAGCACCGGGGGGGGCGAAGCTTTCTTT
.	TRBV9	TRBD1	18	TRBJ2-6	CASSFSGTDYTGANVLTF	TGTGCCAGCAGCTTCTCCGGGACAGACTATACTGGGGCCAACGTCCTGACTTTC
.	TRBV19	TRBD2	16	TRBJ2-5	CASTVTSGRAGETQYF	TGTGCCAGTACCGTTACTAGCGGGAGGGCCGGAGAGACCCAGTACTTC
.	TRBV5-5	.	10	TRBJ1-1	CASISTEAFF	TGTGCCAGCATTAGCACTGAAGCTTTCTTT
.	TRBV6-2/TRBV6-3	TRBD2	14	TRBJ2-1	CASKTSGSVHEQFF	TGTGCCAGCAAGACTAGCGGGAGTGTACATGAGCAGTTCTTC
few	TRBV12-3/TRBV12-4	TRBD2	18	TRBJ2-5	CASSLISGLAGGLETQYF	TGTGCCAGCAGTTTAATTTCGGGACTAGCGGGCGGATTAGAGACCCAGTACTTC
few	TRBV7-9	.	15	TRBJ2-7	CASSGEGRDPHEQYF	TGTGCCAGCAGCGGGGAAGGCCGGGATCCCCACGAGCAGTACTTC
.	TRBV14	.	16	TRBJ1-2	CASSQDEGGIFLGYTF	TGTGCCAGCAGCCAAGATGAAGGAGGGATTTTTCTTGGCTACACCTTC
.	TRBV4-1	.	16	TRBJ2-2	CASSQAAHANTGELFF	TGCGCCAGCAGCCAAGCAGCTCATGCGAACACCGGGGAGCTGTTTTTT
few	TRBV11-2	.	14	TRBJ2-5	CASSSWTRQETQYF	TGTGCCAGCAGCTCTTGGACACGACAAGAGACCCAGTACTTC
few	TRBV29-1	TRBD2	17	TRBJ2-1	CSVEDPEGTSGYNEQFF	TGCAGCGTTGAAGATCCGGAAGGGACTAGCGGGTACAATGAGCAGTTCTTC
few	TRBV4-1	.	14	TRBJ2-1	CASSLGPLYNEQFF	TGCGCCAGCAGCTTAGGGCCGCTTTACAATGAGCAGTTCTTC
.	TRBV11-3	.	16	TRBJ2-2	CASSAHGETNTGELFF	TGTGCCAGCAGCGCCCACGGAGAGACGAACACCGGGGAGCTGTTTTTT
.	TRBV28	.	14	TRBJ1-4	CASSTDSNNGKLFF	TGTGCCAGCAGCACTGACAGCAATAATGGAAAACTGTTTTTT
few	TRBV20-1	.	17	TRBJ2-5	CSARESRGSGTQETQYF	TGCAGTGCTAGAGAAAGCCGGGGTAGCGGAACCCAAGAGACCCAGTACTTC
many	TRBV20-1	.	15	TRBJ1-2	CSARGVGEINYGYTF	TGCAGTGCTAGAGGAGTCGGGGAGATTAACTATGGCTACACCTTC
.	TRBV6-6	.	16	TRBJ2-3	CASSYLGAGEADTQYF	TGTGCCAGCAGTTACCTGGGGGCGGGAGAAGCAGATACGCAGTATTTT
few	TRBV7-3	.	14	TRBJ2-5	CASSSHPGEETQYF	TGTGCCAGCAGCTCCCACCCAGGGGAAGAGACCCAGTACTTC
.	TRBV4-1	TRBD2	14	TRBJ2-1	CASSVRDYNNEQFF	TGCGCCAGCAGCGTCCGGGACTACAACAATGAGCAGTTCTTC
.	TRBV5-1	.	14	TRBJ2-1	CASSPELAYNEQFF	TGCGCCAGCAGCCCGGAACTAGCTTACAATGAGCAGTTCTTC
.	TRBV29-1	TRBD2	16	TRBJ2-5	CSVDGTSGRDSETQYF	TGCAGCGTTGATGGGACTAGCGGGAGAGATTCGGAGACCCAGTACTTC
once	TRBV29-1	TRBD1	13	TRBJ2-5	CSVLQGIAETQYF	TGCAGCGTTCTACAGGGGATCGCCGAGACCCAGTACTTC
few	TRBV4-1	TRBD1	14	TRBJ1-3	CASEDRGISNTIYF	TGCGCCAGTGAAGACAGGGGAATTTCAAACACCATATATTTT